This T cell receptor (beta chain) was identified during a study of T cell clones after liver transplantation. As for the study in general: Post-transplant blood was tracked for graft-donor-reactive T cell clones identified in a pre-transplant mixed lymphocyte reaction.

Here immunoSEQ multiplex PCR was the method, and the copy in TCRdb shows in-frame clones only, minus some. This repertoire shows some 60,000 clones, approximately 70% found once; its top ten account for 2.8%. This CDR3 is 16 amino acids long. Trimming took off 4 bases at V and 4 bases at J, with 16 bases between the two ends. CDR1 is LGHNA and CDR2 is YNFKEQ in the germline V gene. The count of this clone is one. Sequenced material: CD4+ T cells from blood, taken at the approximately 16-month timepoint. This clonotype originated in a human patient who received a liver transplant. Some T cells may possibly be graft donor cells. V usage is TRBV4-2 and J usage is TRBJ2-2; tentatively, D is TRBD1 (6 bases). In DNA form, the CDR3 reads TGTGCCAGCAGCCCCTCAGGACAGCCAAGCACCGGGGAGCTGTTTTTT. Translation gives CASSPSGQPSTGELFF.